Below are 9 T cell receptor beta chains sequenced from a single sample in a study of shared clonotypes between healthy human individuals. This table comes from immunoSEQ multiplex PCR, and its TCRdb copy is limited to in-frame clones, with some not included. The sample holds fewer than 850,000 clones, 72% seen once. The specimen sequenced was memory CD4+ T cells sorted from blood. Subset noted: CD45RA-negative fraction. The receptor source for this set is a woman in her twenties or thirties in good health.

This clone came up many times. This chain uses TRBV29-1 with TRBJ2-1; TRBD2 agrees at 10 bases. V lost 3 bases to trimming and J lost 7 bases; unmatched junction nucleotides: 6. Germline assignment: CDR1 SQVTM and CDR2 ANQGSEA. CDR3 length: 14 residues. CDR3 protein: CSVDSSGSGNEQFF. CDR3 in DNA: TGCAGCGTTGATTCTAGCGGGAGTGGAAATGAGCAGTTCTTC.

The chain couples TRBV19 to TRBJ2-1; the match to TRBD2 covers 9 bases. CDR3 size: 15 residues. Germline loops: CDR1 LNHDA, CDR2 SQIVND (reference sequence). J gave up 2 bases and V 5 bases, and 4 bases lay outside the gene matches. CDR3 residues: CASSGREGTYNEQFF. In nucleotides, the CDR3 is TGTGCCAGTAGTGGGCGGGAGGGAACCTACAATGAGCAGTTCTTC.

The gene calls are TRBV28 and TRBJ2-7; possibly TRBD1 for D (6 bases). Germline CDR1 MDHEN, CDR2 SYDVKM. V shed 7 bases and J shed 1 base, with 14 bases lying between them. This CDR3 is built from 14 residues. CDR3 bases: TGTGCCAGCACCCCACAGACAGGTTCCTACGAGCAGTACTTC. It yields the protein CASTPQTGSYEQYF.

The chain joins TRBV11-1 to TRBJ1-5; D not resolved. Germline assignment: CDR1 SGHAT and CDR2 FQDESV (reference sequence). V lost 6 bases and J 5 bases, leaving 11 bases between the germline ends. This CDR3 region has 13 residues. CDR3 sequence (DNA): TGTGCCAGCAGTTCGGACCCAGATCAGCCCCAGCATTTT. It specifies CASSSDPDQPQHF. The full variable domain, with the rest looked up from reference TRBV11-1 and TRBJ1-5, is EAEVAQSPRYKITEKSQAVAFWCDPISGHATLYWYRQILGQGPELLVQFQDESVVDDSQLPKDRFSAERLKGVDSTLKIQPAELGDSAMYLCASSSDPDQPQHFGDGTRLSIL.

A few counts support this clone. The CDR3 DNA reads TGTGCCAGCAGTTCGCAGGGGCTAGATACGCAGTATTTT. Encoded protein: CASSSQGLDTQYF. V gene TRBV28 combines with J gene TRBJ2-3, with D possibly matching TRBD1 (6 bases). V shed 4 bases and J shed 5 bases, with 10 bases lying between them. The length of the CDR3 is 13 residues. Germline V gives CDR1 MDHEN, CDR2 SYDVKM. Full variable domain (outside the CDR3, taken from reference TRBV28 and TRBJ2-3): DVKVTQSSRYLVKRTGEKVFLECVQDMDHENMFWYRQDPGLGLRLIYFSYDVKMKEKGDIPEGYSVSREKKERFSLILESASTNQTSMYLCASSSQGLDTQYFGPGTRLTVL.

V gene TRBV18 combines with J gene TRBJ2-6; the match to TRBD1 covers 8 bases. CDR1 and CDR2 from the germline V gene are KGHSH and LQKENI. The CDR3 extends over 17 amino acids. V dropped 8 bases and J dropped 1; count of bases not matched to a gene: 10. The CDR3 DNA is TGTGCCAGCGCCCCCAGGGGGCATACGTCTGGGGCCAACGTCCTGACTTTC. Amino acid sequence: CASAPRGHTSGANVLTF.

This chain uses TRBV19 with TRBJ1-5; TRBD1 agrees at 7 bases. The CDR3 consists of 17 residues. V was clipped by 2 bases and J by 4 bases; unmatched bases: 11. Germline V CDR1 and CDR2: LNHDA, SQIVND (reference sequence). The CDR3 DNA sequence: TGTGCCAGTAGTATATGGGGGACAGTGGGGAAGAATCAGCCCCAGCATTTT. This codes for CASSIWGTVGKNQPQHF.

As to this clone: This sample also contains other DNA sequences that code for the same CDR3. CDR3 sequence reads: CASSSGGRSYEQYF. CDR3 DNA: TGTGCCAGCAGTTCAGGCGGGCGTTCCTACGAGCAGTACTTC. V usage is TRBV28 and J usage is TRBJ2-7, with a possible D match to TRBD2 (5 bases). The germline gives CDR1 MDHEN, CDR2 SYDVKM. V lost 4 bases and J 1 base, leaving 11 bases between the germline ends. This CDR3 has 14 residues.

The chain links TRBV5-1 to TRBJ1-1; a possible D gene is TRBD1 (5 bases). Germline V gives CDR1 SGHRS, CDR2 YFSETQ. Between the trimmed V and J ends, which lost 7 bases and 5 bases, there was a span of 9 bases. The CDR3 length is 11 residues. CDR3 sequence (DNA): TGCGCCAGCCGAGAGGGGACTGAAGCTTTCTTT. Protein product: CASREGTEAFF.